Listed below are T cell receptor beta chains from one sample, sequenced in a study of blood T cell repertoires in COVID-19. Some clones are missing from TCRdb's copy, which holds only in-frame ones; the method was immunoSEQ multiplex PCR. The data show more than 40,000 clones, approximately 88% seen once. Sequenced input: peripheral blood. These receptors originate from a man between 45 and 60 years old with active COVID-19. Each CDR3 is given with its conserved first and last residue. Each record gives: clone size, D gene, V gene, J gene, CDR3 protein, CDR3 DNA. A D gene is named only where the DNA matches it firmly. A row's size may be missing; if present it is once, few, many or a size class.

size: .
D: TRBD1
V: TRBV7-2
J: TRBJ1-5
CDR3: CASSPWGQGFGNQPQHF
DNA: TGTGCCAGCAGCCCCTGGGGACAGGGGTTTGGGAATCAGCCCCAGCATTTT

size: once
D: TRBD2
V: TRBV4-1
J: TRBJ2-1
CDR3: CASSLGLAGSSYEQFF
DNA: TGCGCCAGCAGCCTTGGACTAGCGGGATCTTCCTATGAGCAGTTCTTC

size: .
D: .
V: TRBV30
J: TRBJ2-1
CDR3: CAANWGGPLNEQFF
DNA: TGTGCCGCCAATTGGGGGGGGCCCCTCAATGAGCAGTTCTTC

size: .
D: .
V: TRBV16
J: TRBJ2-1
CDR3: CASSLNRVDEQFF
DNA: TGTGCCAGCAGCCTGAACAGGGTTGATGAGCAGTTCTTC

size: medium-sized
D: TRBD1
V: TRBV7-2
J: TRBJ1-5
CDR3: CASSLGTGGHQPQHF
DNA: TGTGCCAGCAGCTTAGGGACAGGGGGCCATCAGCCCCAGCATTTT

size: .
D: TRBD1
V: TRBV7-2
J: TRBJ1-6
CDR3: CASSLRDRVTVGDSPLHF
DNA: TGTGCCAGCAGCCTCCGGGACAGGGTCACTGTCGGGGATTCACCCCTCCACTTT

size: .
D: TRBD1
V: TRBV29-1
J: TRBJ1-1
CDR3: CSAWTGGVPEAFF
DNA: TGCAGCGCCTGGACAGGGGGGGTCCCTGAAGCTTTCTTT

size: .
D: .
V: TRBV19
J: TRBJ2-1
CDR3: CASSFGSGGAWAYNEQFF
DNA: TGTGCCAGTAGTTTTGGTAGCGGAGGGGCTTGGGCTTACAATGAGCAGTTCTTC

size: .
D: .
V: TRBV2
J: TRBJ1-2
CDR3: CASSGWSPEDYGYTF
DNA: TGTGCCAGCAGTGGGTGGAGTCCGGAAGACTATGGCTACACCTTC

size: .
D: .
V: TRBV28
J: TRBJ1-1
CDR3: CASSPPAQGYRTFF
DNA: TGTGCCAGCAGTCCCCCTGCACAGGGCTACCGGACTTTCTTT

size: .
D: .
V: TRBV4-3
J: TRBJ2-2
CDR3: CASSQGTRGDSTGELFF
DNA: TGCGCCAGCAGCCAAGGTACCAGGGGCGACAGCACCGGGGAGCTGTTTTTT

size: .
D: .
V: TRBV9
J: TRBJ2-7
CDR3: CASSVGPGKTYEQYF
DNA: TGTGCCAGCAGCGTAGGACCGGGAAAAACCTACGAGCAGTACTTC

size: .
D: TRBD1
V: TRBV7-6
J: TRBJ2-5
CDR3: CASSRTGGGETQYF
DNA: TGTGCCAGCAGCCGCACAGGGGGTGGAGAGACCCAGTACTTC

size: .
D: TRBD2
V: TRBV11-3
J: TRBJ2-3
CDR3: CASSLGLAGKGDTQYF
DNA: TGTGCCAGCAGCTTAGGTCTAGCGGGGAAGGGTGATACGCAGTATTTT

size: .
D: .
V: TRBV3-1/TRBV3-2
J: TRBJ2-1
CDR3: CASSGWGGAGEQFF
DNA: TGTGCCAGCAGCGGTTGGGGGGGCGCAGGTGAGCAGTTCTTC

size: .
D: .
V: TRBV9
J: TRBJ2-1
CDR3: CASSPLAGVDNEQFF
DNA: TGTGCCAGCAGCCCGCTGGCAGGGGTAGACAATGAGCAGTTCTTC

size: .
D: .
V: TRBV19
J: TRBJ1-4
CDR3: CASYGGINEKLFF
DNA: TGTGCCTCATACGGCGGGATAAATGAAAAACTGTTTTTT

size: .
D: .
V: TRBV4-2
J: TRBJ2-2
CDR3: CASSPRRGGMLAGELFF
DNA: TGTGCCAGCAGCCCGAGGAGAGGGGGAATGTTGGCCGGGGAGCTGTTTTTT

size: .
D: .
V: TRBV7-3
J: TRBJ2-2
CDR3: CASSSRETGELFF
DNA: TGTGCCAGCAGCTCACGCGAGACCGGGGAGCTGTTTTTT

size: .
D: .
V: TRBV6-5
J: TRBJ1-4
CDR3: CASSFLNSNEKLFF
DNA: TGTGCCAGCAGCTTCCTTAACTCCAATGAAAAACTGTTTTTT

size: .
D: .
V: TRBV19
J: TRBJ1-1
CDR3: CASRRQAMNTEAFF
DNA: TGTGCCAGTAGAAGACAGGCTATGAACACTGAAGCTTTCTTT

size: .
D: TRBD1
V: TRBV7-9
J: TRBJ1-5
CDR3: CASSLSGGFQPQHF
DNA: TGTGCCAGCAGCTTATCAGGGGGCTTTCAGCCCCAGCATTTT

size: .
D: TRBD1
V: TRBV9
J: TRBJ1-1
CDR3: CASSPGTGGMNTEAFF
DNA: TGTGCCAGCAGCCCCGGGACAGGGGGAATGAACACTGAAGCTTTCTTT

size: .
D: TRBD2
V: TRBV11-3
J: TRBJ2-1
CDR3: CASSLGGLAGYNEQFF
DNA: TGTGCCAGCAGCTTAGGGGGACTAGCGGGGTACAATGAGCAGTTCTTC

size: .
D: TRBD1
V: TRBV7-9
J: TRBJ1-1
CDR3: CASSRRTGKNTEAFF
DNA: TGTGCCAGCAGCCGCCGGACAGGGAAAAACACTGAAGCTTTCTTT

size: .
D: .
V: TRBV9
J: TRBJ1-2
CDR3: CASSALANYGYTF
DNA: TGTGCCAGCAGCGCTTTAGCTAACTATGGCTACACCTTC

size: .
D: TRBD1
V: TRBV10-3
J: TRBJ2-7
CDR3: CAIRTGQGASYEQYF
DNA: TGTGCCATCAGGACGGGACAGGGGGCCTCCTACGAGCAGTACTTC

size: .
D: .
V: TRBV18
J: TRBJ1-6
CDR3: CASSTLRTGEDSPLHF
DNA: TGTGCCAGCTCAACGCTCCGGACGGGGGAGGATTCACCCCTCCACTTT